This T cell receptor beta chain was found in a study of blood T cell repertoires in COVID-19 (TCRdb year 2020). For the wider study: Samples covering the acute and convalescent phases of COVID-19 were provided by collaborators in the United States, Italy and Spain. The material from the prospective study consisted of cDNA or gDNA derived from T cells, B-cell-depleted T cells, or PBMCs. Where HLA class I and class II types were available, the types were taken from metadata supplied by the sample provider, not from assay-based typing. Sample metadata almost always included a de-identified subject ID, COVID-19 status, age in years and sex. Deeply sampled blood TCRbeta repertoires from subjects exposed to, actively infected with, or recovered from COVID-19 were included in the dataset. The repertoires were made available in a free public database intended to serve as a resource for research on the immune response to SARS-CoV-2. Samples were obtained from the ongoing ImmuneRACE study (first 160 participants) and from roughly 1,300 subjects provided by 6 global collaborators. What the authors observed across the whole study: How much clinical and demographic metadata was included differed by source and by participant, and the metadata was provided uncurated.

Collaborating institutions collected whole blood in K2EDTA tubes following their own protocols. For TCRbeta analysis, collaborator samples were shipped as frozen whole blood, as isolated PBMCs, or as DNA extracted from either sample type. TCRbeta CDR3 regions were amplified from genomic DNA by means of the immunoSEQ Assay, a bias-controlled multiplex PCR. On the authors' methods: Nucleated cell counts per sample were estimated from amplification of reference gene primers within the assay. To quantify the absolute abundance of each unique TCRbeta CDR3 rearrangement, sequence reads were collapsed and filtered. Productive Simpson clonality was computed per sample as the square root of Simpson's diversity index over productive rearrangements. TCRdb's version of the immuneACCESS table is confined to in-frame rearrangements and falls short of the full clone set. An unresolved V gene accounts for under half of the shortfall where checked; the remainder is of unknown origin. V and J calls and clone size come straight from that table; D and trimming were deduced from the DNA. The sample table shows tens of thousands of clones, and more than 85% are seen once. The ten largest make up around 13% of the sample.

V lost 5 bases and J lost 4 bases; the stretch between them is 3 bases long. Reading the germline V gene gives CDR1 MDHEN and CDR2 SYDVKM. The CDR3 contains 11 residues, cysteine and phenylalanine counted. Only CDR3 DNA is held: 33 bases, read in frame from base 1. A remark on this clone: The antigen it recognizes is unknown. No much larger clonotype is one base removed from it; base qualities were not supplied.

The sequenced sample was peripheral blood. Recombination joined TRBV28 with TRBJ1-5; the D gene is not confidently resolved. The source is a human donor with active COVID-19. The donor label of this sample is uncertain. The nucleotides read TGTGCCAGCAGTCCAAATCAGCCCCAGCATTTT. This yields the protein CASSPNQPQHF. With the rest looked up from the reference TRBV28 and TRBJ1-5 genes rather than sequenced, the full variable domain is DVKVTQSSRYLVKRTGEKVFLECVQDMDHENMFWYRQDPGLGLRLIYFSYDVKMKEKGDIPEGYSVSREKKERFSLILESASTNQTSMYLCASSPNQPQHFGDGTRLSIL.